These 19 T cell receptor beta chains share one sample of origin, sequenced in a study of Ad26.COV2.S vaccination and SARS-CoV-2 variants. Specified treatment: some 20 received Ad26.COV2.S at low or high dose, single or two shots; a few received placebo; per-sample allocation not given. At day 63 after the first vaccine or placebo injection, samples were drawn. TCRdb's table, derived via immunoSEQ multiplex PCR, lists solely in-frame clones and lacks some. The sample lists roughly 320,000 clones; approximately 80% were seen once. The specimen was peripheral blood, collected in a trial of Ad26.COV2.S vaccine versus placebo. These receptors all come from a person aged 18-60 years who received the Ad26.COV2.S COVID-19 vaccine or a placebo.

This clone occurred a few times. CDR3 sequence: CASSPPGLGQETQYF. The CDR3 region has the DNA TGTGCCAGCAGCCCCCCGGGACTAGGTCAAGAGACCCAGTACTTC. The rearrangement joins TRBV3-1 (or the pseudogene TRBV3-2) to TRBJ2-5; 8 positions match TRBD2. The CDR3 is 15 residues long. V lost 4 bases to trimming and J lost 2 bases; unmatched junction nucleotides: 6. Germline V CDR1 and CDR2: LGHDT, YNNKEL (reference sequence).

The chain employs TRBV5-5 and TRBJ2-2, with D perhaps matching TRBD1 or TRBD2 (6 bases each). Germline CDR1 and CDR2: SGHKS and YYEKEE (reference sequence). The CDR3 runs 16 residues. V lost 2 bases and J 0 bases, leaving 11 bases between the germline ends. The CDR3 loop is CASSFGGGANTGELFF. Here the CDR3 DNA reads TGTGCCAGCAGCTTTGGGGGCGGGGCGAACACCGGGGAGCTGTTTTTT.

The J gene is TRBJ2-3, the V gene TRBV5-1; a possible D gene is TRBD1 (6 bases). This CDR3 has 15 residues. Germline-derived CDR1 and CDR2 are SGHRS and YFSETQ. The V end lost 2 bases, the J end lost 2 bases, and 12 bases lay between the germline ends. The CDR3 spells CASSLQGITTDTQYF. The CDR3 DNA reads as TGCGCCAGCAGCTTACAGGGAATTACCACAGATACGCAGTATTTT.

This chain joins TRBV5-8 and TRBJ1-5; D remains unclear. Trimming removed 4 bases at V and 9 bases at J, with 11 bases between. Germline CDR1 reads SGHTS; CDR2 reads YDEGEE. The CDR3 totals 12 residues. CDR3 sequence (DNA): TGTGCCAGCAGCGGAGGGATGAGGCCCCAGCATTTT. Translation: CASSGGMRPQHF.

This chain joins TRBV28 and TRBJ1-1; tentatively, D is TRBD1 (5 bases). Trimming shortened V by 6 bases and J by 5 bases, and 10 bases separated the two germline ends. This CDR3 has 12 residues. Germline CDR1 MDHEN, CDR2 SYDVKM. In nucleotides, the CDR3 is TGTGCCAGCAGGTACGGGGGAACTGAAGCTTTCTTT. This gives the protein CASRYGGTEAFF. Full variable domain (remainder filled in from reference TRBV28 and TRBJ1-1): DVKVTQSSRYLVKRTGEKVFLECVQDMDHENMFWYRQDPGLGLRLIYFSYDVKMKEKGDIPEGYSVSREKKERFSLILESASTNQTSMYLCASRYGGTEAFFGQGTRLTVV.

J is TRBJ1-3 and V is TRBV10-3; D unresolved. V was trimmed by 3 bases and J by 2 bases, leaving 5 bases between them. This CDR3 spans 13 amino acids. Germline assignment: CDR1 ENHRY and CDR2 SYGVKD. The CDR3 nucleotides are TGTGCCATCAGTGATTCGGCTGGAAACACCATATATTTT. It yields the protein CAISDSAGNTIYF.

CDR3 DNA: TGTGCCAGCAGCGCCTCCATGGGGACGTACAATGAGCAGTTCTTC. It encodes CASSASMGTYNEQFF. The chain recombines TRBV7-7 with TRBJ2-1; the D call may be TRBD1 or TRBD2 (5 bases each). The CDR3 contains 15 residues. Germline V gene sequence: CDR1 SSHAT, CDR2 FNYEAQ (reference sequence). V was shortened by 5 bases and J by 4 bases, with 15 bases between the two germline ends.

This clone has a handful of counts. The chain uses TRBV7-9 and TRBJ1-3; 9 bases match TRBD1. CDR1 and CDR2 (germline): SEHNR, FQNEAQ (reference sequence). There are 14 residues in the CDR3. V dropped 5 bases and J dropped 8; count of bases not matched to a gene: 7. For the CDR3, the DNA is TGTGCCAGCAGCCCCCGGGACAGGGTTGACACCATATATTTT. This sequence encodes CASSPRDRVDTIYF.

The V gene is TRBV4-2, the J gene TRBJ1-4, with TRBD1 matching over 7 bases. CDR1 and CDR2 (germline): LGHNA, YNFKEQ. V was clipped by 1 base and J by 4 bases; unmatched bases: 6. This CDR3 is 16 amino acids long. CDR3: CASSQVGHRGNEKLFF. In nucleotides, the CDR3 is TGTGCCAGCAGCCAAGTGGGTCACAGGGGTAATGAAAAACTGTTTTTT.

V usage is TRBV28 and J usage is TRBJ1-4; possibly TRBD1 for D (5 bases). Trimming shortened V by 3 bases and J by 7 bases, and 12 bases separated the two germline ends. The CDR3 covers 14 residues. CDR1 MDHEN and CDR2 SYDVKM come from the germline V gene. Here the CDR3 reads CASSLGGDGEKLFF. CDR3 nucleotide sequence: TGTGCCAGCAGTTTGGGGGGGGATGGTGAAAAACTGTTTTTT.

This clone was seen more than once but under ten times. The V gene is TRBV19, the J gene TRBJ2-2; TRBD2 is a possible D gene (6 bases). V was clipped by 2 bases and J by 6 bases, with 10 bases between them. CDR3 length equals 14 residues. Germline V gene lookup returns CDR1 LNHDA and CDR2 SQIVND (reference sequence). The DNA for the CDR3 is TGTGCCAGTAGTATAAGGGGCGGGGCCGGGGAGCTGTTTTTT. Its translation is CASSIRGGAGELFF. Full variable domain (outside the CDR3, taken from reference TRBV19 and TRBJ2-2): DGGITQSPKYLFRKEGQNVTLSCEQNLNHDAMYWYRQDPGQGLRLIYYSQIVNDFQKGDIAEGYSVSREKKESFPLTVTSAQKNPTAFYLCASSIRGGAGELFFGEGSRLTVL.

The chain links TRBV28 to TRBJ1-6; D is perhaps TRBD1 (5 bases). The CDR3 is 17 residues long. V lost 3 bases and J lost 6, with 18 bases in between. In germline, CDR1 is MDHEN, CDR2 SYDVKM. The CDR3 protein is CASSFSSGGVGNSPLHF. For the CDR3, the DNA is TGTGCCAGCAGTTTCAGCTCGGGGGGAGTTGGTAATTCACCCCTCCACTTT.

This chain joins TRBV19 and TRBJ1-2, with 11 bases aligning to TRBD1. The germline V gene has CDR1 LNHDA and CDR2 SQIVND (reference sequence). The CDR3 is made up of 15 amino acids. Trimming at V came to 3 bases and at J to 5 bases, leaving 5 bases not matched to a gene. The CDR3 bases are TGTGCCAGTAGTATCCCCCGGGACAGGGGGTATGGCTACACCTTC. Protein: CASSIPRDRGYGYTF.

V gene TRBV5-1 combines with J gene TRBJ2-5; possibly TRBD1 for D (6 bases). V was shortened by 5 bases and J by 2 bases, with 10 bases between the two germline ends. This CDR3 is built from 13 residues. Germline CDR1 and CDR2: SGHRS and YFSETQ. Written as DNA, the CDR3 is TGCGCCAGCAGACTAGGGGGTCAAGAGACCCAGTACTTC. This translates into CASRLGGQETQYF.

The chain uses TRBV19 and TRBJ2-2, with D possibly being TRBD1 (6 bases). Germline V gene sequence: CDR1 LNHDA, CDR2 SQIVND (reference sequence). V was trimmed by 3 bases and J by 7 bases, leaving 15 bases between them. The CDR3 is made up of 15 amino acids. CDR3 protein: CASSILGTPGGELFF. CDR3 nucleotide sequence: TGTGCCAGTAGTATCTTAGGGACACCCGGCGGGGAGCTGTTTTTT.

V usage is TRBV19 and J usage is TRBJ1-4, with 7 bases identical to TRBD1. The CDR3 spans 15 residues. V was pared by 4 bases and J by 3 bases, with 5 bases of the junction left unmatched. Per germline, CDR1 LNHDA and CDR2 SQIVND (reference sequence). The CDR3 DNA reads TGTGCCAGTAGTAAGACCAGGGGGGCTAATGAAAAACTGTTTTTT. Amino acid sequence: CASSKTRGANEKLFF.

This clone was seen just once. The V call is TRBV6-6, the J call TRBJ1-2; tentative D call: TRBD1 (6 bases). CDR3 length equals 13 residues. V lost 6 bases to trimming and J lost 11 bases, with 19 bases between them. Germline lookup yields CDR1 MNHNY and CDR2 SVGAGI (reference sequence). CDR3 loop: CASRVTTGGEYTF. DNA for the CDR3: TGTGCCAGCAGAGTTACAACGGGGGGCGAGTACACCTTC.

The V call is TRBV6-5, the J call TRBJ1-2, with D possibly being TRBD1 (5 bases). The germline V gene encodes CDR1 MNHEY and CDR2 SVGAGI. The CDR3 is 14 residues long. V was shortened by 4 bases and J by 2 bases, with 11 bases between the two germline ends. CDR3 amino acids: CASSSETANYGYTF. The CDR3 DNA is TGTGCCAGCAGTTCCGAGACAGCCAACTATGGCTACACCTTC.

The chain recombines TRBV7-9 with TRBJ2-3, with a weak D call TRBD1 (5 bases). V lost 2 bases, J lost 6 bases, and 15 bases lay in between. Looked up from germline, CDR1 is SEHNR and CDR2 is FQNEAQ (reference sequence). The CDR3 contains 15 residues. For the CDR3, the DNA is TGTGCCAGCAGCTTATGGGGCACTAAAGAGGATACGCAGTATTTT. This codes for CASSLWGTKEDTQYF.